Included here is one TCR beta chain sequence, with context. There is no known antigen for this receptor. No much larger clone is present one base from it, and per-base qualities are unavailable. The data were obtained in a study of blood T cell repertoires in COVID-19 (dated by TCRdb to 2018 to 2020). Looking at the study overall: Collaborator samples came from the United States, Italy and Spain and covered acute and convalescent phases of COVID-19. The material from the prospective study consisted of cDNA or gDNA derived from T cells, B-cell-depleted T cells, or PBMCs. Deeply sampled blood TCRbeta repertoires from subjects exposed to, actively infected with, or recovered from COVID-19 were included in the dataset. The repertoires were released in a freely available public database meant as a resource for research on the immune response to SARS-CoV-2. Samples came from the ongoing ImmuneRACE study (first 160 participants) plus 1,254 subjects from 6 global collaborators. A de-identified subject ID, COVID-19 status, age in years and sex were almost always included in the sample metadata. Where HLA class I and class II types were available, the types were taken from metadata supplied by the sample provider, not from assay-based typing. General conclusions and limits of the study: The amount of clinical and demographic metadata varied by source and participant and was provided uncurated.

V lost 6 bases and J lost 0 bases; the stretch between them is 15 bases long. The CDR3 starts with the cysteine, ends with the phenylalanine, and has 16 residues. Of all the DNA, just the CDR3 is kept, 48 bases in frame from base 1. CDR1 SNHLY and CDR2 FYNNEI were looked up in the germline V gene. One collaborating source in Seattle enrolled patients during active infection and followed them longitudinally through the course of disease. Whole blood was collected in K2EDTA tubes by collaborating institutions according to the institutions' own protocols. For TCRbeta analysis, collaborators shipped samples as frozen whole blood, isolated PBMCs, or DNA extracted from either of those sample types. The immunoSEQ Assay, a bias-controlled multiplex PCR, was used to amplify TCRbeta CDR3 regions from genomic DNA. Per the authors' processing: Within the assay, amplification of reference gene primers was used to estimate how many nucleated cells each sample contained. To quantify the absolute abundance of each unique TCRbeta CDR3 rearrangement, sequence reads were collapsed and filtered. For each sample, productive Simpson clonality was calculated as the square root of Simpson's diversity index over productive rearrangements. The table was pulled from immuneACCESS by TCRdb, which kept in-frame rearrangements only. Such tables lose some clones; where checked, under half of the loss comes from unresolved V genes, and the rest has no known cause. The V and J calls and clone size are taken from that table; D and trimming were inferred from the DNA. Within this sample are roughly 290,000 clones, with 70% to 90% of them counted one time only. The top ten hold 0.87% of the sample.

The receptor was derived from a human donor with COVID-19, enrolled during active disease. The donor label of this sample is uncertain. Here the chain combines TRBV2 and TRBJ1-5, with a weak D call of TRBD1 (6 bases match). The sequenced sample consisted of peripheral blood. The DNA sequence is as follows: TGTGCCAGCAGAGAGAACAGGGCCCTTAGCAATCAGCCCCAGCATTTT. This is translated as CASRENRALSNQPQHF.